The rows below give T cell receptor beta chains drawn from one sample of a study of blood T cells in healthy people across ages. MiXCR was run by TCRdb on the 5' RACE reads, yielding one entry per CDR3 protein. Found here are fewer than 950,000 distinct CDR3 sequences, around half of them singletons; the top ten hold approximately 41%. The sample was blood. These receptors were taken from an older man in good health. The CDR3 runs from the conserved cysteine through the conserved F or W. The order of the fields is V gene, D gene, J gene, CDR3 protein. A D gene is named only where the DNA matches it firmly.

v_gene: TRBV20-1; d_gene: TRBD1; j_gene: TRBJ1-5; CDR3aa: CSAAMGQGGQPQHF
v_gene: TRBV20-1; d_gene: NA; j_gene: TRBJ1-2; CDR3aa: CSARDGGGGEAYGYTF
v_gene: TRBV28; d_gene: NA; j_gene: TRBJ1-4; CDR3aa: CASSTRGVGEKLFF
v_gene: TRBV12-3/TRBV12-4; d_gene: NA; j_gene: TRBJ1-6; CDR3aa: CASSSFGGPNSPLHF
v_gene: TRBV6-1; d_gene: NA; j_gene: TRBJ2-3; CDR3aa: CASRAVGLSTDTQYF
v_gene: TRBV29-1; d_gene: TRBD1; j_gene: TRBJ1-1; CDR3aa: CSVGQGSNAFF
v_gene: TRBV4-1; d_gene: NA; j_gene: NA; CDR3aa: CASSQSPAEGLYEQYF
v_gene: TRBV29-1; d_gene: NA; j_gene: TRBJ1-2; CDR3aa: CSVDKGTYGYTF
v_gene: TRBV12-3/TRBV12-4; d_gene: TRBD1; j_gene: TRBJ1-5; CDR3aa: CASSLHRGRMGNQPQHF
v_gene: TRBV6-2/TRBV6-3; d_gene: TRBD1; j_gene: TRBJ2-5; CDR3aa: CASSYLTVGQGSGETQYF
v_gene: TRBV20-1; d_gene: NA; j_gene: TRBJ2-5; CDR3aa: CSARESRLTETQYF
v_gene: TRBV7-9; d_gene: NA; j_gene: TRBJ1-1; CDR3aa: CASSPWTLLAEAFF
v_gene: TRBV20-1; d_gene: TRBD1; j_gene: TRBJ2-7; CDR3aa: CSAPKDRGPYEQYF
v_gene: TRBV2; d_gene: NA; j_gene: TRBJ1-2; CDR3aa: CATMTGPNYGYTF
v_gene: TRBV14; d_gene: TRBD2; j_gene: TRBJ2-7; CDR3aa: CASSQAAGAGNEQYF
v_gene: TRBV6-2/TRBV6-3; d_gene: TRBD1; j_gene: TRBJ1-5; CDR3aa: CASSYSLRTGGAGNQPQHF
v_gene: TRBV15; d_gene: TRBD2; j_gene: NA; CDR3aa: CATSRGGGGEETQYF
v_gene: TRBV27; d_gene: TRBD2; j_gene: TRBJ2-4; CDR3aa: CASSLSSGGNIQYF
v_gene: TRBV18; d_gene: NA; j_gene: TRBJ1-1; CDR3aa: CASSPGSIGTEAFF
v_gene: TRBV29-1; d_gene: NA; j_gene: NA; CDR3aa: CSVHRGVETQYF
v_gene: TRBV5-1; d_gene: TRBD2; j_gene: TRBJ2-5; CDR3aa: CASRTWTSGRWIQETQYF
v_gene: TRBV20-1; d_gene: TRBD2; j_gene: TRBJ2-5; CDR3aa: CSAKSAGGPGETQYF
v_gene: TRBV7-9; d_gene: NA; j_gene: TRBJ2-3; CDR3aa: CASSQSFRTDTQYF
v_gene: TRBV20-1; d_gene: TRBD2; j_gene: TRBJ2-3; CDR3aa: CSASALAGGVHRYAYF
v_gene: TRBV11-2; d_gene: TRBD2; j_gene: TRBJ2-3; CDR3aa: CASRQPFRGGNTQYF
v_gene: TRBV6-6; d_gene: NA; j_gene: TRBJ2-7; CDR3aa: CASSRFIGSSYEQYF
v_gene: TRBV5-5; d_gene: TRBD1; j_gene: TRBJ1-5; CDR3aa: CASSLGDRDDQPQHF
v_gene: TRBV7-4; d_gene: TRBD1; j_gene: TRBJ2-7; CDR3aa: CASSSTTGGSPYEQYF
v_gene: TRBV20-1; d_gene: TRBD2; j_gene: TRBJ2-1; CDR3aa: CGARPGLAGSEQFF
v_gene: TRBV6-2/TRBV6-3; d_gene: TRBD1; j_gene: TRBJ2-5; CDR3aa: CASRAQGAQETQYF
v_gene: TRBV5-1; d_gene: TRBD1; j_gene: TRBJ1-2; CDR3aa: CASSVTGASGYTF
v_gene: TRBV9; d_gene: TRBD2; j_gene: TRBJ2-7; CDR3aa: CASSARGGSYEQYF
v_gene: TRBV2; d_gene: NA; j_gene: TRBJ2-1; CDR3aa: CASSVTGLAYNEQFF
v_gene: TRBV2; d_gene: TRBD1; j_gene: TRBJ1-1; CDR3aa: CASSSGRRQGVEAFF
v_gene: TRBV3-1; d_gene: NA; j_gene: TRBJ1-5; CDR3aa: CASSPRDTDSNQPQHF
v_gene: TRBV29-1; d_gene: TRBD2; j_gene: TRBJ2-3; CDR3aa: CSVGGLAGVPDTQYF
v_gene: TRBV28; d_gene: NA; j_gene: TRBJ2-6; CDR3aa: CASSSGVTGANVLTF
v_gene: TRBV25-1; d_gene: NA; j_gene: TRBJ2-5; CDR3aa: CASSEYPGRQETQYF
v_gene: TRBV2; d_gene: NA; j_gene: TRBJ2-1; CDR3aa: CANPRGGGEQFF
v_gene: TRBV28; d_gene: NA; j_gene: TRBJ2-7; CDR3aa: CASLRPEGYEQYF
v_gene: TRBV29-1; d_gene: NA; j_gene: TRBJ2-4; CDR3aa: CSVASENIQYF
v_gene: TRBV29-1; d_gene: TRBD2; j_gene: TRBJ2-1; CDR3aa: CSVGLAGGGYEQFF
v_gene: TRBV6-5; d_gene: NA; j_gene: TRBJ2-7; CDR3aa: CASRPGAQEIRNEQYF
v_gene: TRBV3-1; d_gene: TRBD1; j_gene: TRBJ1-1; CDR3aa: CASSQNRGNTEAFF
v_gene: TRBV5-1; d_gene: TRBD2; j_gene: TRBJ2-1; CDR3aa: CASSSPVQLALVNEQFF
v_gene: TRBV12-3/TRBV12-4; d_gene: NA; j_gene: TRBJ1-5; CDR3aa: CASSLGAGGRPQHF
v_gene: TRBV7-9; d_gene: TRBD1; j_gene: TRBJ1-4; CDR3aa: CASRAPGTGNEKLFF
v_gene: TRBV4-2; d_gene: NA; j_gene: TRBJ1-6; CDR3aa: CASSQGDSSYNSPLHF
v_gene: TRBV7-9; d_gene: NA; j_gene: TRBJ2-5; CDR3aa: CASRPTGKETQYF
v_gene: TRBV7-7; d_gene: TRBD2; j_gene: TRBJ2-1; CDR3aa: CASSPTSGGECEQFF
v_gene: TRBV27; d_gene: NA; j_gene: TRBJ2-6; CDR3aa: CASSFRGPNRSGANVLTF
v_gene: TRBV7-2; d_gene: NA; j_gene: TRBJ1-2; CDR3aa: CASSLALSGGHYGYTF
v_gene: TRBV12-3/TRBV12-4; d_gene: NA; j_gene: TRBJ1-6; CDR3aa: CASGLGPRGSPLHF
v_gene: TRBV29-1; d_gene: NA; j_gene: TRBJ2-1; CDR3aa: CSVGGHRRGYNEQFF
v_gene: TRBV14; d_gene: NA; j_gene: TRBJ2-3; CDR3aa: CASSQSTRSTDTQYF
v_gene: TRBV4-2; d_gene: TRBD2; j_gene: NA; CDR3aa: CASSQPRLAGGPHEQYF
v_gene: TRBV7-9; d_gene: TRBD1; j_gene: TRBJ2-7; CDR3aa: CASSRLRDRGYEQYF
v_gene: TRBV9; d_gene: NA; j_gene: TRBJ2-1; CDR3aa: CASSKLTEQFF
v_gene: TRBV20-1; d_gene: TRBD2; j_gene: TRBJ2-1; CDR3aa: CSAPTSRFSSYNEQFF
v_gene: TRBV7-2; d_gene: NA; j_gene: TRBJ2-1; CDR3aa: CASSSRLVLGEQFF